A selection of T cell receptor beta chains follows, all from one sample in a study of patients and donors after allogeneic stem cell transplantation. From the RT-PCR reads, TCRdb called clonotypes with MiXCR, one entry per CDR3 protein. The sample holds 800,000 to 1,000,000 distinct CDR3 sequences; under 20% are singletons and the top ten take 6%. Sequencing was done on a sample of blood, either unsorted or a sorted T cell fraction (not recorded which). The source is a human donor who was either an allogeneic HSCT recipient or a stem cell or donor lymphocyte infusion donor (not recorded which). It is not recorded whose cells these are; they may come from a transplant donor. Both conserved end residues are part of each CDR3. A D gene is named only where the DNA matches it firmly. Clone size appears in some rows only: once, few, many, or a class for an expanded clone.

abundance,j_gene,v_gene,d_gene,CDR3aa,CDR3nt
.,TRBJ2-1,TRBV6-2/TRBV6-3,TRBD1,CASRKSGTGPYNEQFF,TGTGCCAGCAGAAAATCCGGGACAGGGCCCTACAATGAGCAGTTCTTC
.,TRBJ2-3,TRBV25-1,.,CASSEAGVPDTQYF,TGTGCCAGCAGTGAAGCCGGAGTGCCAGATACGCAGTATTTT
.,TRBJ1-5,TRBV2,.,CASSGRFGNQPQHF,TGTGCCAGCAGTGGGAGGTTTGGCAATCAGCCCCAGCATTTT
few,TRBJ2-2,TRBV6-2/TRBV6-3,.,CASRKIGGPGNTGELFF,TGTGCCAGCCGGAAAATTGGGGGGCCGGGGAACACCGGGGAGCTGTTTTTT
.,TRBJ2-7,TRBV6-5,TRBD2,CASSSSRLAGYYEQYF,TGTGCCAGCAGTTCCAGCCGACTAGCGGGATACTACGAGCAGTACTTC
.,TRBJ1-1,TRBV5-6,.,CALRDAPRSGNTEAFF,TGTGCCCTCAGGGACGCCCCCCGAAGTGGGAACACTGAAGCTTTCTTT
.,TRBJ1-1,TRBV10-3,.,CASDAGNRQNEAFF,TGTGCCTCCGACGCGGGGAACCGACAAAATGAAGCTTTCTTT
few,TRBJ2-7,TRBV20-1,TRBD1,CSARDPMTGKIYEQYF,TGCAGTGCTAGAGATCCCATGACAGGGAAGATATACGAGCAGTACTTC
.,TRBJ2-6,TRBV6-2/TRBV6-3,.,CASSNGGAGANVLTF,TGTGCCAGCAGTAACGGGGGTGCTGGGGCCAACGTCCTGACTTTC
.,TRBJ1-1,TRBV4-3,.,CASSQDRALGFYIGTEAFF,TGCGCCAGCAGCCAAGACAGGGCCTTGGGGTTCTATATTGGCACTGAAGCTTTCTTT
.,TRBJ2-3,TRBV20-1,.,CSAPRPGTSTDTQYF,TGCAGTGCTCCTAGACCAGGGACTAGCACAGATACGCAGTATTTT
few,TRBJ1-1,TRBV20-1,.,CSATTGSYKAFF,TGCAGTGCTACTACAGGGAGTTATAAAGCTTTCTTT
.,TRBJ1-5,TRBV6-2/TRBV6-3,TRBD1,CASSYTRTGRASNQPQHF,TGTGCCAGCAGTTATACCCGGACAGGACGGGCTAGCAATCAGCCCCAGCATTTT
few,TRBJ1-5,TRBV20-1,.,CSAQKHNQPQHF,TGCAGTGCTCAGAAGCACAATCAGCCCCAGCATTTT
.,TRBJ2-5,TRBV15,TRBD2,CATSRRRKTSGIKETQYF,TGTGCCACCAGCAGGCGCCGCAAGACTAGCGGGATAAAGGAGACCCAGTACTTC
.,TRBJ2-2,TRBV7-2,.,CASSLVPQTGELFF,TGTGCCAGCAGCTTAGTTCCCCAGACCGGGGAGCTGTTTTTT
once,TRBJ2-1,TRBV5-4,TRBD2,CASSSRLAGWDEQFF,TGTGCCAGCAGCTCCCGACTAGCGGGTTGGGATGAGCAGTTCTTC
.,TRBJ2-3,TRBV5-1,.,CASSLGTSEGTF,TGCGCCAGCAGCCTTGGCACCTCGGAGGGTACTTTT
few,TRBJ2-7,TRBV20-1,.,CSAFGASSYEQYF,TGCAGTGCCTTTGGCGCTAGCTCCTACGAGCAGTACTTC
.,TRBJ2-7,TRBV29-1,.,CSVGDNRGPRSYEQYF,TGCAGCGTCGGGGATAACCGGGGACCAAGGTCCTACGAGCAGTACTTC
.,TRBJ2-7,TRBV20-1,.,CSSSTGQNYEQYF,TGCAGTTCGTCCACCGGACAAAACTACGAGCAGTACTTC
few,TRBJ2-1,TRBV7-8,TRBD1,CASSLDRGMSIEQFF,TGTGCCAGCAGCCTGGACAGGGGGATGTCCATTGAGCAGTTCTTC
few,TRBJ1-1,TRBV20-1,.,CSASGRSFGTEAFF,TGCAGTGCTAGCGGACGGAGCTTTGGGACTGAAGCTTTCTTT
.,TRBJ2-5,TRBV6-2/TRBV6-3,TRBD2,CASRPPGLAGRWETQYF,TGTGCCAGCAGACCCCCGGGACTAGCGGGGAGATGGGAGACCCAGTACTTC
few,TRBJ2-7,TRBV27,.,CASSLLGAIYEQYF,TGTGCCAGCAGTTTATTGGGGGCTATTTACGAGCAGTACTTC
many,TRBJ1-5,TRBV5-1,TRBD1,CASSLLGQDSQPQHF,TGCGCCAGCAGCTTGTTGGGACAGGACAGTCAGCCCCAGCATTTT
.,TRBJ2-1,TRBV7-6,TRBD2,CASSPPSGAYNEQFF,TGTGCCAGCAGCCCCCCTAGCGGGGCTTACAATGAGCAGTTCTTC
few,TRBJ2-3,TRBV20-1,TRBD1,CSAWTGFTTDTQYF,TGCAGTGCTTGGACAGGGTTTACCACAGATACGCAGTATTTT
many,TRBJ2-3,TRBV20-1,.,CSASPSRTLVTDTQYF,TGCAGTGCTAGTCCCAGCCGTACCTTAGTCACAGATACGCAGTATTTT